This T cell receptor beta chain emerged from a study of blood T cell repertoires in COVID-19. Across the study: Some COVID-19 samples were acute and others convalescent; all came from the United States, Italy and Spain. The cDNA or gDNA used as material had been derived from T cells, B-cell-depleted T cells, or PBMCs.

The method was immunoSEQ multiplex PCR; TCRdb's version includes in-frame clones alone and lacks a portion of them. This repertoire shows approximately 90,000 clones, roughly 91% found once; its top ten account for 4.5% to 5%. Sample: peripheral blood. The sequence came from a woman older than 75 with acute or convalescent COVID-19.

Here the CDR3 DNA reads TGTGCCATCAGTGAGTCGAGGACAGGGGGCTCTGAAGCTTTCTTT. It specifies CAISESRTGGSEAFF. The chain carries TRBV10-3 and TRBJ1-1; 11 bases map to TRBD1. Germline CDR1 is ENHRY and CDR2 is SYGVKD. The V segment lost 0 bases and the J segment 6 bases; nucleotides outside the gene matches: 3. The CDR3 totals 15 residues.